These T cell receptor beta chains were read from a single sample in a study of blood T cells in healthy people across ages. TCRdb re-called the 5' RACE reads through MiXCR, storing one row per CDR3 protein. The sample holds 920,000 or so distinct CDR3 sequences; 35% to 55% are singletons and the top ten take approximately 17%. The sequenced sample was blood. The receptors here all came from a woman aged 60-75 years in good health. Both conserved end residues are part of each CDR3. The D gene is left open where the match is weak. Size tells how often a clone was seen (once, few, many) or the class of an expanded clone, and some rows leave it out.

>.|TRBJ2-7|.|TRBV5-6
CASSRRWGNASYEQYF
TGTGCCAGCAGCCGCCGGTGGGGGAATGCCTCCTACGAGCAGTACTTC
>once|TRBJ1-1|.|TRBV20-1
CSAREGGSEAFF
TGCAGTGCTAGAGAAGGCGGAAGTGAAGCTTTCTTT
>.|TRBJ2-3|TRBD1|TRBV18
CASSPTGSATQYF
TGTGCCAGCTCTCCGACAGGGTCGGCTACGCAGTATTTT
>.|TRBJ1-2|TRBD1|TRBV20-1
CSAPQGGTGPYGYTF
TGCAGTGCTCCCCAGGGGGGGACAGGACCCTATGGCTACACCTTC
>.|TRBJ2-7|TRBD2|TRBV18
CASSRASGRLTYEQYF
TGTGCCAGCTCACGGGCTAGCGGGAGGCTCACCTACGAGCAGTACTTC
>.|TRBJ2-7|TRBD2|TRBV9
CASSVRGGGEQYF
TGTGCCAGCAGCGTAAGGGGCGGGGGCGAGCAGTACTTC
>.|TRBJ2-5|TRBD2|TRBV7-2
CASSLDASGRETQYF
TGTGCCAGCAGCTTAGACGCTAGCGGACGGGAGACCCAGTACTTC
>.|TRBJ2-1|.|TRBV4-2
CASSYQDVATSYNEQFF
TGTGCCAGCAGCTACCAAGATGTAGCGACATCCTACAATGAGCAGTTCTTC
>.|TRBJ2-7|.|TRBV18
CASSPQATWGEQYF
TGTGCCAGCTCACCGCAGGCAACTTGGGGCGAGCAGTACTTC
>few|TRBJ2-5|TRBD1|TRBV7-9
CASSLGDRGLRETQYF
TGTGCCAGCAGCTTAGGAGACAGGGGGCTCAGAGAGACCCAGTACTTC
>.|TRBJ1-1|TRBD1|TRBV4-3
CASSQDLTGEAGEAFF
TGCGCCAGCAGCCAAGACCTGACAGGGGAGGCAGGTGAAGCTTTCTTT
>.|TRBJ2-7|.|TRBV6-5
CASSPRVVYYEQYF
TGTGCCAGCAGTCCCCGGGTGGTGTACTACGAGCAGTACTTC
>.|TRBJ1-2|.|TRBV11-2
CASSFNRYYGYTF
TGTGCCAGCAGCTTTAACAGATACTATGGCTACACCTTC
>.|TRBJ2-7|.|TRBV5-5
CASSFSGWGALSYEQYF
TGTGCCAGCAGCTTCTCGGGGTGGGGGGCCCTCTCCTACGAGCAGTACTTC
>.|TRBJ2-7|.|TRBV20-1
CSARMSSYNEQYF
TGCAGTGCGCGGATGAGCTCCTACAATGAGCAGTACTTC
>.|TRBJ2-5|TRBD2|TRBV6-1
CASSGYGLAGETQYF
TGTGCCAGCAGTGGGTACGGACTAGCTGGAGAGACCCAGTACTTC
>.|TRBJ1-5|.|TRBV12-3/TRBV12-4
CASRAEAIISNQPQHF
TGTGCCAGCAGAGCGGAAGCTATCATTAGCAATCAGCCCCAGCATTTT
>.|TRBJ2-7|.|TRBV12-3/TRBV12-4
CASSFLPRVGEQYF
TGTGCCAGCAGTTTCCTCCCCAGGGTAGGTGAGCAGTACTTC
>once|TRBJ1-5|TRBD1|TRBV2
CASRGTAAKEPQHF
TGTGCCAGCAGGGGGACAGCCGCGAAGGAGCCCCAGCATTTT
>many|TRBJ1-6|TRBD1|TRBV5-1
CASSFQGGENSPLHF
TGCGCCAGCAGCTTCCAAGGGGGCGAAAATTCACCCCTCCACTTT
>once|TRBJ2-7|.|TRBV11-2
CASRESEDYEQYF
TGTGCCAGCAGGGAGAGCGAAGACTACGAGCAGTACTTC
>once|TRBJ2-7|.|TRBV4-1
CASSQEPAGTYEQYF
TGCGCCAGCAGCCAAGAGCCTGCAGGGACCTACGAGCAGTACTTC
>many|TRBJ2-1|.|TRBV20-1
CSAPPRGLGEQFF
TGCAGTGCTCCTCCCCGGGGTTTAGGCGAGCAGTTCTTC
>.|TRBJ1-4|.|TRBV14
CASSPQGWANEKLFF
TGTGCCAGCAGCCCGCAGGGTTGGGCTAATGAAAAACTGTTTTTT
>.|TRBJ1-2|.|TRBV29-1
CSAERGAGGYTF
TGCAGCGCCGAGCGGGGGGCTGGTGGCTACACCTTC
>once|TRBJ1-1|.|TRBV7-3
CASSPSVGGGTEAFF
TGTGCCAGCAGCCCCAGTGTGGGGGGGGGAACTGAAGCTTTCTTT
>.|TRBJ2-5|.|TRBV14
CASSQDTALQETQYF
TGTGCCAGCAGCCAAGATACGGCTTTACAAGAGACCCAGTACTTC
>.|TRBJ1-5|.|TRBV2
CASSESRGQVNQPQHF
TGTGCCAGCAGTGAATCGCGGGGGCAGGTCAATCAGCCCCAGCATTTT
>.|TRBJ2-5|.|TRBV20-1
CSALGTLQETQYF
TGCAGTGCCCTCGGGACTTTGCAAGAGACCCAGTACTTC
>few|TRBJ2-7|TRBD2|TRBV15
CATSFSGRSYEQYF
TGTGCCACCAGCTTTAGCGGGAGGTCCTACGAGCAGTACTTC